This T cell receptor (beta chain) derives from a study of shared clonotypes between healthy human individuals. Terminally differentiated effector memory CD45RA+ cells were excluded by CCR7 positive selection of CD45RO-negative cells. CDR1 MDHEN and CDR2 SYDVKM come from the germline V gene. The CDR3 has 17 residues. V shed 5 bases and J 0 bases; nucleotides not matched to a gene: 7. Measured with immunoSEQ multiplex PCR; TCRdb has only the in-frame clones, and not every one. The profile shows roughly 2.1 million clones, 90% to 95% of them singletons. The gene calls are TRBV28 and TRBJ2-6; 7 bases match TRBD1. Specimen: naive CD8+ T cells from PBMCs. The clonotype comes from a man between 18 and 35 years old in good health. Some clones in this sample may be carry-over from other donors' samples. DNA of the CDR3: TGTGCCAGCAGTACAGACAGGGTACGCTCTGGGGCCAACGTCCTGACTTTC. Protein product: CASSTDRVRSGANVLTF.